Listed below are T cell receptor beta chains from one sample, sequenced in a study of shared clonotypes between healthy human individuals. Method: immunoSEQ multiplex PCR; TCRdb's copy keeps in-frame clones and lacks some. This table holds about 1 million clones, more than 60% found once. The sample consisted of memory CD4+ T cells sorted from blood. The receptors originated from a young man in good health. The CDR3 runs from the conserved cysteine through the conserved F or W. A D gene is named only where the DNA matches it firmly. Clone sizes are given selectively: once, few, many, or a class where the clone is expanded.

j_call clone_size v_call cdr3_length d_call cdr3_nt cdr3_aa
TRBJ2-3 - TRBV2 15 - TGTGCCAGCAGTGCCTCGGGTGCAGGTACAGATACGCAGTATTTT CASSASGAGTDTQYF
TRBJ1-4 - TRBV6-1 15 - TGTGCCAGCAGTTTCGACTCCCCATCGCCCGAAAAACTGTTTTTT CASSFDSPSPEKLFF
TRBJ2-5 - TRBV6-5 15 - TGTGCCAGCAGGGACGAAACAGGCTTCCAAGAGACCCAGTACTTC CASRDETGFQETQYF
TRBJ2-1 - TRBV10-3 16 TRBD2 TGTGCCATCAGGGGTGGATCCGGGACTAATGACGATGAGCAGTTCTTC CAIRGGSGTNDDEQFF
TRBJ1-2 - TRBV6-4 13 - TGTGCCAGCCCCCTCGTGGGGGACTATGGCTACACCTTC CASPLVGDYGYTF
TRBJ2-2 - TRBV7-2 16 - TGTGCCAGCAGCCTAAGGGACCTTTCGAACACCGGGGAGCTGTTTTTT CASSLRDLSNTGELFF
TRBJ1-1 - TRBV5-5 15 TRBD1 TGTGCCAGCAGCTTCAACAGGGGCATGAACACTGAAGCTTTCTTT CASSFNRGMNTEAFF
TRBJ2-1 once TRBV7-3 15 - TGTGCCAGCAGCTTAGGGCTAGCGTCGATCAATGAGCAGTTCTTC CASSLGLASINEQFF
TRBJ1-1 - TRBV5-1 15 TRBD1 TGCGCCAGCAGTTTAGGACAGGGTGGAAACGCTGAAGCTTTCTTT CASSLGQGGNAEAFF
TRBJ1-2 - TRBV28 16 - TGTGCCAGCAGTTCCTCCTCGGGGGGGAGGATCTTTGGCTACACCTTC CASSSSSGGRIFGYTF
TRBJ1-1 - TRBV7-6 16 - TGTGCCAGCAGCTCCCCGGGACGGAGGAGGATCACTGAAGCTTTCTTT CASSSPGRRRITEAFF
TRBJ2-2 - TRBV6-1 17 - TGTGCCAGCAGTGAACCCCTTACAGGGAAGGACACCGGGGAGCTGTTTTTT CASSEPLTGKDTGELFF
TRBJ1-5 - TRBV4-1 18 TRBD1 TGCGCCAGCAGCCAAGAATTTGTTGAGGGGGCTAGCAATCAGCCCCAGCATTTT CASSQEFVEGASNQPQHF
TRBJ2-7 - TRBV6-5 14 TRBD1 TGTGCCAGCAGCCAGACAGGGAACTCCTACGAGCAGTACTTC CASSQTGNSYEQYF
TRBJ1-3 - TRBV6-1 15 - TGTGCCAGCAGTGAAGCTTCGGGGCAGAGAAACACCATATATTTT CASSEASGQRNTIYF
TRBJ1-5 - TRBV19 15 - TGTGCCAGTAGCCTCGGGACCCATAGCAATCAGCCCCAGCATTTT CASSLGTHSNQPQHF